The 21 T cell receptor beta chains listed next were all sequenced from one sample in a study of blood T cells in healthy people across ages. Primers used in a second PCR of roughly 6 to 11 cycles were a sample-barcoded 5' primer and a J-beta primer mix. TCRdb analysed the 5' RACE reads with MiXCR anew, one entry per CDR3 protein. This table holds about 1.4 million distinct CDR3 sequences, around 59% found once. What was sequenced was blood. The receptors originated from a man between 18 and 35 years old in good health.

The J gene is TRBJ2-5, the V gene TRBV6-2 or TRBV6-3; D is perhaps TRBD1 (6 bases). Germline values: CDR1 MNHEY, CDR2 SVGEGT. The CDR3 consists of 15 residues. With 0 bases removed from V and 2 bases from J, the gap between germline ends came to 10 bases. The CDR3 spells CASSYSWDNQETQYF. Written as DNA, the CDR3 is TGTGCCAGCAGTTACTCTTGGGACAATCAAGAGACCCAGTACTTC.

The V call is TRBV10-3, the J call TRBJ2-1; 7 positions agree with TRBD1. V trimming: 0 bases; J trimming: 6 bases; junction bases outside the gene matches: 2. The CDR3 covers 14 residues. The germline CDR1 and CDR2 sequences are ENHRY and SYGVKD. The CDR3 reads CAISESGQSNEQFF. The CDR3 bases are TGTGCCATCAGTGAGTCGGGACAGAGCAATGAGCAGTTCTTC.

This chain connects TRBV7-9 to TRBJ2-3; 7 nucleotides match TRBD2. From germline, CDR1 is SEHNR and CDR2 FQNEAQ (reference sequence). The CDR3 is made up of 16 amino acids. V dropped 5 bases and J dropped 0; count of bases not matched to a gene: 8. The CDR3 nucleotides are TGTGCCAGCAGCCCCGGGACTACCTTAAGCACAGATACGCAGTATTTT. Its protein is CASSPGTTLSTDTQYF. The full variable domain, with the rest looked up from reference TRBV7-9 and TRBJ2-3, is DTGVSQNPRHKITKRGQNVTFRCDPISEHNRLYWYRQTLGQGPEFLTYFQNEAQLEKSRLLSDRFSAERPKGSFSTLEIQRTEQGDSAMYLCASSPGTTLSTDTQYFGPGTRLTVL.

J is TRBJ2-2 and V is TRBV21-1. TRBV21-1 is given as a pseudogene. The CDR3 spans 14 residues. This CDR3 reads CASKCLGYTGELFF. DNA of the CDR3: TGTGCCAGCAAGTGCCTAGGGTACACCGGGGAGCTGTTTTTT.

The chain uses TRBV6-5 and TRBJ2-7; 8 nucleotides align to TRBD2. After removal of 3 bases from V and 6 bases from J, the junction contained 10 bases not matched to a gene. The CDR3 contains 15 residues. Germline values: CDR1 MNHEY, CDR2 SVGAGI. The CDR3 is CASSYLVAGLGEQYF. CDR3 nucleotide sequence: TGTGCCAGCAGTTATTTGGTAGCGGGATTAGGCGAGCAGTACTTC.

This chain connects TRBV10-3 to TRBJ2-7; D is ambiguous. There are 12 residues in the CDR3. With 3 bases removed from V and 7 bases from J, the gap between germline ends came to 10 bases. From germline, CDR1 is ENHRY and CDR2 SYGVKD. The CDR3 DNA reads as TGTGCCATCAGTGATCCCTACAATGAGCAGTACTTC. Translation: CAISDPYNEQYF.

This sequence joins TRBV7-9 and TRBJ2-1; D gene uncertain. CDR3 size: 15 residues. Trimming pared 11 bases from V and 5 bases from J, leaving 22 bases between. From germline, CDR1 is SEHNR and CDR2 FQNEAQ (reference sequence). As DNA, the CDR3 is TGTGCCCTCATCCCCCAGGCATACCTCGACAATGAGCAGTTCTTC. The encoded protein is CALIPQAYLDNEQFF.

A few counts support this clonotype. The genes are TRBV27 and TRBJ1-2; perhaps TRBD1 as D (5 bases). The germline V and J ends were trimmed by 7 bases and 5 bases, with 20 bases remaining between them. CDR3 length: 15 amino acids. The germline CDR1 and CDR2 sequences are MNHEY and SMNVEV (reference sequence). The CDR3, as DNA: TGTGCCAGCAAGGCCTTCCTACAGGCCAATTATGGCTACACCTTC. It translates to CASKAFLQANYGYTF.

This clonotype was counted a single time. The V gene is TRBV6-1, the J gene TRBJ2-4; D remains ambiguous. The end of the DNA fits TRBJ2-7 better, so the J call may be wrong. The CDR3 has 13 residues. Germline V gene lookup returns CDR1 MNHNS and CDR2 SASEGT. The CDR3: CASSEWSAYEQYF. Here the CDR3 DNA reads TGTGCCAGCAGTGAATGGTCGGCGTACGAGCAGTACTTC.

The chain combines TRBV4-3 with TRBJ2-7; D is unclear. CDR1 is LGHNA, CDR2 YSLEER, per germline. The CDR3 totals 16 residues. Trimming removed 0 bases from V and 0 bases from J, with 12 bases in between. The DNA for the CDR3 is TGCGCCAGCAGCCAAGAACTGGGTTTGAGCTCCTACGAGCAGTACTTC. Encoded protein: CASSQELGLSSYEQYF.

The genes are TRBV6-2 or TRBV6-3 and TRBJ2-3, with 9 positions matching TRBD2. Germline V gene data show CDR1 as MNHEY and CDR2 as SVGEGT. The CDR3 has 15 residues. J was trimmed by 0 bases and V by 7 bases; bases with no gene match: 5. DNA for the CDR3: TGTGCCAGCAAGATCGCGGGGGGGAGCACAGATACGCAGTATTTT. Its translation: CASKIAGGSTDTQYF.

V usage is TRBV6-6 and J usage is TRBJ2-4; D is perhaps TRBD1 or TRBD2 (5 bases each). The length of the CDR3 is 16 residues. V gave up 0 bases and J gave up 1 base, with 10 bases separating them. Germline CDR1 is MNHNY and CDR2 is SVGAGI (reference sequence). CDR3 coding DNA: TGTGCCAGCAGTTACTCTGTCGAGGGGGCCAAAAACATTCAGTACTTC. Residues: CASSYSVEGAKNIQYF.

The V and J genes are TRBV3-1 and TRBJ2-1; D gene unclear. V lost 8 bases and J 0 bases, leaving 8 bases between the germline ends. This CDR3 has 13 amino acids. Looked up from germline, CDR1 is LGHDT and CDR2 is YNNKEL (reference sequence). CDR3 amino acids: CASQSSSYNEQFF. The CDR3 DNA follows: TGTGCCAGCCAGTCAAGCTCCTACAATGAGCAGTTCTTC.

J is TRBJ2-1 and V is TRBV7-9, with D tentatively TRBD1 (5 bases). Germline assignment: CDR1 SEHNR and CDR2 FQNEAQ (reference sequence). Trimming pared 1 base from V and 1 base from J, leaving 11 bases between. The CDR3 totals 16 residues. CDR3 amino acids: CASSLGTLFSYNEQFF. The CDR3 coding sequence is TGTGCCAGCAGCTTAGGGACACTTTTTTCCTACAATGAGCAGTTCTTC.

Remarks on this clonotype: An end of the junction does not agree with germline; a read error may underlie this. The chain recombines TRBV6-2 or TRBV6-3 with TRBJ2-1; maybe TRBD1 (5 bases). This CDR3 has 15 residues. Germline CDR1 is MNHEY and CDR2 is SVGEGT. DNA of the CDR3: TGTGCCAGCGCAACACTCTGGGGCTCCTACGATGAGCAGTTCTTC. Amino acids: CASATLWGSYDEQFF.

The chain uses TRBV6-2 or TRBV6-3 and TRBJ2-7; D gene uncertain. CDR1 and CDR2 (germline): MNHEY, SVGEGT. The CDR3 runs to 13 residues. Trimming cost V 6 bases and J 3 bases, with 12 bases left between them. The CDR3 sequence is CASREVPLYEQYF. The CDR3 nucleotides read TGTGCCAGCAGAGAGGTACCCCTCTACGAGCAGTACTTC.

This clonotype was seen only a few times. The chain links TRBV20-1 to TRBJ2-3, with 8 bases lining up with TRBD2. The V segment lost 1 base and the J segment 5 bases; nucleotides outside the gene matches: 5. This CDR3 has 14 amino acids. Germline CDR1 is DFQATT and CDR2 is SNEGSKA (reference sequence). CDR3 DNA sequence: TGCAGTGCTAGAGCGAGCGGGGGAAAAGATACGCAGTATTTT. The encoded protein is CSARASGGKDTQYF.

The chain uses TRBV24-1 and TRBJ1-5, with TRBD1 as a possible D gene (5 bases). V lost 3 bases to trimming and J lost 3 bases, with 8 bases between them. The V gene's germline CDR1 is KGHDR and CDR2 SFDVKD. The CDR3 covers 14 residues. The CDR3 nucleotides read TGTGCCACCAGTGATCCAGGGTCCAATCAGCCCCAGCATTTT. As protein: CATSDPGSNQPQHF.

This clonotype was detected only a few times. J is TRBJ1-1 and V is TRBV10-3, with D possibly matching TRBD1 (5 bases). The germline gives CDR1 ENHRY, CDR2 SYGVKD. This CDR3 has 13 amino acids. V was clipped by 7 bases and J by 7 bases, with 16 bases between them. DNA for the CDR3: TGTGCCATCAATCAGACGTTTCAGGGTGAAGCTTTCTTT. Amino acid sequence: CAINQTFQGEAFF.

This clonotype was detected only a few times. The rearrangement uses TRBV9 and TRBJ1-1; 8 positions agree with TRBD1. The CDR3 covers 12 residues. With 4 bases clipped from V and 11 bases from J, the junction kept 7 bases outside the gene matches. The V gene's germline CDR1 is SGDLS and CDR2 YYNGEE. In DNA, the CDR3 is TGTGCCAGCAGCAGTGGGACAGGTGAGGCTTTCTTT. Translation gives CASSSGTGEAFF.

This clonotype has just a few counts. The rearrangement uses TRBV20-1 and TRBJ2-1; 7 positions agree with TRBD2. Trimming took 8 bases from V and 12 from J; bases not matched to a gene: 22. The germline V gene has CDR1 DFQATT and CDR2 SNEGSKA (reference sequence). This CDR3 comprises 15 residues. The CDR3 is CSPRGGLVYSKGQFF. DNA for the CDR3: TGCAGTCCTCGGGGCGGACTAGTCTACTCCAAGGGGCAGTTCTTC.